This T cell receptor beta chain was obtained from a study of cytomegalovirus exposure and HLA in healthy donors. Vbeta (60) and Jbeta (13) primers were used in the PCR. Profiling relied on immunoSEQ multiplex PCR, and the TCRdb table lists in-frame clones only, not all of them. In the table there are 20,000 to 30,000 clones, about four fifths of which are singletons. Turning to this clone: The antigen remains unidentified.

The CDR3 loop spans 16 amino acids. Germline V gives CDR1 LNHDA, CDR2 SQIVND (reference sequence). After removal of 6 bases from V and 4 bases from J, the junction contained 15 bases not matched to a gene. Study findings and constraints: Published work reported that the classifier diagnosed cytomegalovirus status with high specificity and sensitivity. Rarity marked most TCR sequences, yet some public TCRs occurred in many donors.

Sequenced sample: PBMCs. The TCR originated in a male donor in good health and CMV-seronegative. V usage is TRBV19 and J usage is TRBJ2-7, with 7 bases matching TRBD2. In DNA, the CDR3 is TGTGCCAGTAGCGGGGTATCGCGGGAGCCTGAGTACGAGCAGTACTTC. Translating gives CASSGVSREPEYEQYF. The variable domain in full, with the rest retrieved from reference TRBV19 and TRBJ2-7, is DGGITQSPKYLFRKEGQNVTLSCEQNLNHDAMYWYRQDPGQGLRLIYYSQIVNDFQKGDIAEGYSVSREKKESFPLTVTSAQKNPTAFYLCASSGVSREPEYEQYFGPGTRLTVT.